These 29 T cell receptor beta chains came from one sample sequenced in a study of T cell responses to AZD1222 COVID-19 vaccine. The protocol was immunoSEQ multiplex PCR, while the TCRdb copy is restricted to in-frame clones and leaves out a portion. The sample has about 160,000 clones, about 91% seen once. Specimen: peripheral blood, collected on day 0 of MenACWY control vaccination. The receptor set was obtained from an adult in good health.

This clone is medium-sized in the sample. V usage is TRBV15 and J usage is TRBJ2-3; D remains ambiguous. The CDR3 is made up of 13 amino acids. Trimming took off 0 bases at V and 6 bases at J, with 7 bases between the two ends. Looked up from germline, CDR1 is LNHNV and CDR2 is YYDKDF (reference sequence). DNA of the CDR3: TGTGCCACCAGCAGAGATCATGGCGATACGCAGTATTTT. This encodes CATSRDHGDTQYF.

CDR3 nucleotides: TGTGCCAGCAGCTTAAAGCGACAGGGGGTCGGAGAGACCCAGTACTTC. Protein product: CASSLKRQGVGETQYF. This chain connects TRBV5-4 to TRBJ2-5; 9 nucleotides line up with TRBD1. The CDR3 is 16 amino acids. Unmatched junction bases numbered 9, after V lost 2 bases and J lost 4 bases. The germline V gene has CDR1 SGHNT and CDR2 YYREEE (reference sequence).

There are a few counts of this clone. The chain links TRBV28 to TRBJ1-4; no firm D call. Germline V CDR1 and CDR2: MDHEN, SYDVKM. Trimming left V 5 bases short and J 5 bases short, with 15 bases between. This CDR3 comprises 15 residues. The CDR3 region is CASSTRWNYNEKLFF. For the CDR3, the DNA is TGTGCCAGCAGTACCAGATGGAATTACAATGAAAAACTGTTTTTT. The complete variable domain, with remaining parts taken from reference TRBV28 and TRBJ1-4, reads DVKVTQSSRYLVKRTGEKVFLECVQDMDHENMFWYRQDPGLGLRLIYFSYDVKMKEKGDIPEGYSVSREKKERFSLILESASTNQTSMYLCASSTRWNYNEKLFFGSGTQLSVL.

This rearrangement joins TRBV6-5 to TRBJ1-4; possible D gene TRBD1, 6 bases. Trimming shortened V by 5 bases and J by 8 bases, and 18 bases separated the two germline ends. The CDR3 runs to 15 residues. The germline V gene encodes CDR1 MNHEY and CDR2 SVGAGI. The CDR3 coding sequence is TGTGCCAGCAGTAGGGGGAGGGGCGAAGGAGAAAAACTGTTTTTT. Its protein product is CASSRGRGEGEKLFF.

This chain links TRBV19 with TRBJ1-4, with D maybe TRBD1 (6 bases). The CDR3 is made up of 14 amino acids. CDR1 LNHDA and CDR2 SQIVND come from the germline V gene (reference sequence). Trimming took 5 bases from V and 7 from J, leaving 14 bases between them. This chain's CDR3 is CASSGGRVVEKLFF. The CDR3 region has the DNA TGTGCCAGTAGTGGGGGCAGGGTAGTTGAAAAACTGTTTTTT.

The rearrangement joins TRBV19 to TRBJ2-7, with D hard to call. V lost 4 bases, J lost 2 bases, and 12 bases lay in between. CDR1 is LNHDA, CDR2 SQIVND, per germline (reference sequence). The CDR3 spans 14 residues. The CDR3 DNA reads as TGTGCCAGTAGTACCGCGGACGGAGCCTACGAGCAGTACTTC. Translation: CASSTADGAYEQYF.

The rearrangement joins TRBV6-6 to TRBJ2-7; 9 positions match TRBD1. CDR3 length: 16 residues. CDR1 is MNHNY, CDR2 SVGAGI, per germline (reference sequence). Trimming at V came to 1 base and at J to 3 bases, leaving 7 bases not matched to a gene. The CDR3 is CASSYFRGQGNYEQYF. The CDR3 DNA reads TGTGCCAGCAGTTACTTTAGGGGACAGGGCAACTACGAGCAGTACTTC.

The chain links TRBV7-3 to TRBJ1-3; 8 bases line up with TRBD1. The CDR3 is made up of 15 amino acids. The germline V gene encodes CDR1 SGHTA and CDR2 FQGTGA. V trimming: 4 bases; J trimming: 0 bases; junction bases outside the gene matches: 2. The CDR3 is CASSSTGASGNTIYF. The CDR3 DNA follows: TGTGCCAGCAGCTCGACAGGGGCCTCTGGAAACACCATATATTTT.

This chain links TRBV18 with TRBJ2-1; perhaps TRBD1 as D (5 bases). Per the germline V gene, CDR1 is KGHSH and CDR2 is LQKENI. Trimming shortened V by 3 bases and J by 1 base, and 10 bases separated the two germline ends. This CDR3 is built from 15 residues. CDR3 sequence (DNA): TGTGCCAGCTCACCTTCGACAGTATCCTACAATGAGCAGTTCTTC. Translation: CASSPSTVSYNEQFF.

The chain uses TRBV29-1 and TRBJ2-1; perhaps TRBD1 as D (9 bases). The CDR3 covers 16 residues. Looked up from germline, CDR1 is SQVTM and CDR2 is ANQGSEA. V dropped 7 bases and J dropped 8 bases, with 27 bases sitting between them. The CDR3, as DNA: TGCAGCGCCGGGACAGGGAGAGCGGGGGCGCGGGATGAGCAGTTCTTC. Amino acids: CSAGTGRAGARDEQFF.

This sequence joins TRBV19 and TRBJ2-2; no clear D gene. Germline lookup yields CDR1 LNHDA and CDR2 SQIVND (reference sequence). CDR3 length: 15 amino acids. Trimming stripped 1 base from V and 9 bases from J, with 15 bases between. CDR3 in amino acids: CASSIAMLGGRELFF. The CDR3, as DNA: TGTGCCAGTAGTATAGCCATGCTAGGTGGACGGGAGCTGTTTTTT.

The V call is TRBV5-1, the J call TRBJ2-3; 7 positions match TRBD1. The CDR3 sequence is 18 residues long. V lost 1 base, J lost 0 bases, and 11 bases stayed unmatched. Germline V gene sequence: CDR1 SGHRS, CDR2 YFSETQ. CDR3: CASSLWARQGVSTDTQYF. The DNA of the CDR3 is TGCGCCAGCAGCTTGTGGGCCCGACAGGGAGTAAGCACAGATACGCAGTATTTT.

V gene TRBV6-6 combines with J gene TRBJ2-1; 8 bases agree with TRBD1. Trimming cost V 7 bases and J 9 bases; bases outside gene matches: 11. Germline CDR1 MNHNY, CDR2 SVGAGI (reference sequence). This CDR3 spans 14 amino acids. CDR3 in amino acids: CASTRGQGAGEQFF. CDR3 sequence (DNA): TGTGCCAGCACCAGGGGGCAGGGGGCTGGTGAGCAGTTCTTC.

V and J are TRBV28 and TRBJ1-6; the match to TRBD1 covers 7 bases. Germline CDR1 and CDR2: MDHEN and SYDVKM. Germline trimming cut 6 bases from V and 14 bases from J; bases unmatched to any gene: 10. The CDR3 runs 13 residues. In nucleotides, the CDR3 is TGTGCCAGCAGGCAAACAGGGGTAGGGACCCTCCACTTT. Translation gives CASRQTGVGTLHF.

V is TRBV11-2 and J is TRBJ1-1; a weak D match, TRBD1 (5 bases). Per germline, CDR1 SGHAT and CDR2 FQNNGV. CDR3 size: 13 residues. Between the trimmed V and J ends, which lost 2 bases and 6 bases, there was a span of 10 bases. The CDR3 loop reads CASSLIGRAEAFF. The CDR3 DNA sequence: TGTGCCAGCAGCTTAATTGGCAGGGCTGAAGCTTTCTTT.

This chain connects TRBV7-9 to TRBJ1-1, with 8 bases matching TRBD1. The CDR3 covers 15 residues. Trimming at V came to 3 bases and at J to 3 bases, leaving 6 bases not matched to a gene. Germline V CDR1 and CDR2: SEHNR, FQNEAQ (reference sequence). The CDR3 loop reads CASSFSRGRYTEAFF. CDR3 sequence (DNA): TGTGCCAGCAGCTTCTCCAGGGGGCGGTACACTGAAGCTTTCTTT.

The J gene is TRBJ2-2, the V gene TRBV18; possible D gene TRBD2, 5 bases. The CDR3 loop spans 14 amino acids. V lost 3 bases and J 6 bases, leaving 11 bases between the germline ends. The germline CDR1 and CDR2 sequences are KGHSH and LQKENI. The CDR3 region is CASSPSGISGELFF. The CDR3, as DNA: TGTGCCAGCTCACCTTCGGGAATCTCCGGGGAGCTGTTTTTT.

The chain carries TRBV5-1 and TRBJ2-7; 7 bases line up with TRBD2. V was pared by 4 bases and J by 2 bases, with 6 bases of the junction left unmatched. This CDR3 has 14 residues. The germline CDR1 and CDR2 sequences are SGHRS and YFSETQ. CDR3 nucleotides: TGCGCCAGCAGCCCGGGGGGTAGGGCCTACGAGCAGTACTTC. Its protein product is CASSPGGRAYEQYF.

The chain joins TRBV6-5 to TRBJ1-6; D gene uncertain. V was shortened by 5 bases and J by 3 bases, with 8 bases between the two germline ends. CDR1 is MNHEY, CDR2 SVGAGI, per germline. The CDR3 is 14 residues long. CDR3 amino acids: CASSIPGYNSPLHF. The DNA for the CDR3 is TGTGCCAGCAGTATACCAGGCTATAATTCACCCCTCCACTTT.

This clone was detected only once. The chain recombines TRBV5-1 with TRBJ1-1; the D is unclear. This CDR3 is built from 14 residues. From germline, CDR1 is SGHRS and CDR2 YFSETQ. V was pared by 5 bases and J by 1 base, with 12 bases between. The chain's CDR3 is CASRREARNTEAFF. The CDR3 region has the DNA TGCGCCAGCAGGAGGGAGGCTCGGAACACTGAAGCTTTCTTT.

The rearrangement links TRBV30 to TRBJ1-1; perhaps TRBD1 as D (5 bases). Per germline, CDR1 GTSNPN and CDR2 SVGIG (reference sequence). The CDR3 is 16 amino acids. Trimming took off 0 bases at V and 7 bases at J, with 21 bases between the two ends. The chain's CDR3 is CAWSVIVRQGVIEAFF. The CDR3, as DNA: TGTGCCTGGAGTGTAATCGTGCGGCAGGGAGTCATTGAAGCTTTCTTT.

As regards this clone: Additional DNA sequences in this sample encode the identical CDR3. This rearrangement joins TRBV29-1 to TRBJ1-1; D gene unclear. CDR3 length: 13 amino acids. CDR1 is SQVTM and CDR2 is ANQGSEA in the germline V gene. V lost 4 bases and J lost 0, with 9 bases in between. This CDR3 is CSVVGQMNTEAFF. The CDR3 DNA reads TGCAGCGTTGTTGGGCAGATGAACACTGAAGCTTTCTTT.

This clone was recorded a few times. This rearrangement joins TRBV30 to TRBJ1-5; D is uncertain. Per germline, CDR1 GTSNPN and CDR2 SVGIG (reference sequence). V was trimmed by 1 base and J by 2 bases, leaving 12 bases between them. The CDR3 contains 15 residues. The CDR3 here is CAWSGSGWGNQPQHF. CDR3 nucleotide sequence: TGTGCCTGGAGTGGGTCCGGGTGGGGCAATCAGCCCCAGCATTTT.

This clone came up a few times. The chain combines TRBV29-1 with TRBJ2-3, with D perhaps TRBD1 (5 bases). The germline V and J ends were trimmed by 0 bases and 5 bases, with 12 bases remaining between them. The CDR3 loop spans 14 amino acids. Per germline, CDR1 SQVTM and CDR2 ANQGSEA. The CDR3 protein is CSVEDLGVQDTQYF. As DNA, the CDR3 is TGCAGCGTTGAAGACCTAGGGGTCCAAGATACGCAGTATTTT.

This chain connects TRBV29-1 to TRBJ2-5; D gene ambiguous. The length of the CDR3 is 10 residues. Trimming took 1 base from V and 5 from J, leaving 2 bases between them. Germline V gene data show CDR1 as SQVTM and CDR2 as ANQGSEA. DNA for the CDR3: TGCAGCGTTGAAGTGGAGACCCAGTACTTC. As protein: CSVEVETQYF.

The rearrangement joins TRBV10-3 to TRBJ1-4; 10 nucleotides align to TRBD1. Germline CDR1 reads ENHRY; CDR2 reads SYGVKD. This CDR3 is built from 14 residues. The V gene end was trimmed by 6 bases and the J gene end by 8 bases; junction bases not matched to a gene: 6. The CDR3 DNA sequence: TGTGCCATCAGCGGGACAGGGGAGAGAGAAAAACTGTTTTTT. It translates to CAISGTGEREKLFF.

The rearrangement uses TRBV27 and TRBJ2-3; D not resolved. The length of the CDR3 is 15 residues. Trimming pared 3 bases from V and 5 bases from J, leaving 15 bases between. In germline, CDR1 is MNHEY, CDR2 SMNVEV (reference sequence). In DNA, the CDR3 is TGTGCCAGCAGTTTGGGCTCCCCGGCCCAAGATACGCAGTATTTT. It yields the protein CASSLGSPAQDTQYF.

The J gene is TRBJ2-3, the V gene TRBV27; 7 nucleotides match TRBD1. Trimming at V came to 8 bases and at J to 5 bases, leaving 13 bases not matched to a gene. The V gene's germline CDR1 is MNHEY and CDR2 SMNVEV (reference sequence). The CDR3 is made up of 15 amino acids. CDR3 sequence reads: CASAKTGTWLDTQYF. DNA of the CDR3: TGTGCCAGCGCAAAGACAGGGACGTGGTTAGATACGCAGTATTTT.

This rearrangement joins TRBV3-1 (or the pseudogene TRBV3-2) to TRBJ1-2; D gene unclear. The V gene lost 5 bases and the J gene lost 5 bases, with 12 bases spanning the gap. The germline V gene encodes CDR1 LGHDT and CDR2 YNNKEL (reference sequence). The CDR3 totals 13 residues. The CDR3: CASSFREGYGYTF. Here the CDR3 DNA reads TGTGCCAGCAGCTTCCGGGAGGGTTATGGCTACACCTTC.